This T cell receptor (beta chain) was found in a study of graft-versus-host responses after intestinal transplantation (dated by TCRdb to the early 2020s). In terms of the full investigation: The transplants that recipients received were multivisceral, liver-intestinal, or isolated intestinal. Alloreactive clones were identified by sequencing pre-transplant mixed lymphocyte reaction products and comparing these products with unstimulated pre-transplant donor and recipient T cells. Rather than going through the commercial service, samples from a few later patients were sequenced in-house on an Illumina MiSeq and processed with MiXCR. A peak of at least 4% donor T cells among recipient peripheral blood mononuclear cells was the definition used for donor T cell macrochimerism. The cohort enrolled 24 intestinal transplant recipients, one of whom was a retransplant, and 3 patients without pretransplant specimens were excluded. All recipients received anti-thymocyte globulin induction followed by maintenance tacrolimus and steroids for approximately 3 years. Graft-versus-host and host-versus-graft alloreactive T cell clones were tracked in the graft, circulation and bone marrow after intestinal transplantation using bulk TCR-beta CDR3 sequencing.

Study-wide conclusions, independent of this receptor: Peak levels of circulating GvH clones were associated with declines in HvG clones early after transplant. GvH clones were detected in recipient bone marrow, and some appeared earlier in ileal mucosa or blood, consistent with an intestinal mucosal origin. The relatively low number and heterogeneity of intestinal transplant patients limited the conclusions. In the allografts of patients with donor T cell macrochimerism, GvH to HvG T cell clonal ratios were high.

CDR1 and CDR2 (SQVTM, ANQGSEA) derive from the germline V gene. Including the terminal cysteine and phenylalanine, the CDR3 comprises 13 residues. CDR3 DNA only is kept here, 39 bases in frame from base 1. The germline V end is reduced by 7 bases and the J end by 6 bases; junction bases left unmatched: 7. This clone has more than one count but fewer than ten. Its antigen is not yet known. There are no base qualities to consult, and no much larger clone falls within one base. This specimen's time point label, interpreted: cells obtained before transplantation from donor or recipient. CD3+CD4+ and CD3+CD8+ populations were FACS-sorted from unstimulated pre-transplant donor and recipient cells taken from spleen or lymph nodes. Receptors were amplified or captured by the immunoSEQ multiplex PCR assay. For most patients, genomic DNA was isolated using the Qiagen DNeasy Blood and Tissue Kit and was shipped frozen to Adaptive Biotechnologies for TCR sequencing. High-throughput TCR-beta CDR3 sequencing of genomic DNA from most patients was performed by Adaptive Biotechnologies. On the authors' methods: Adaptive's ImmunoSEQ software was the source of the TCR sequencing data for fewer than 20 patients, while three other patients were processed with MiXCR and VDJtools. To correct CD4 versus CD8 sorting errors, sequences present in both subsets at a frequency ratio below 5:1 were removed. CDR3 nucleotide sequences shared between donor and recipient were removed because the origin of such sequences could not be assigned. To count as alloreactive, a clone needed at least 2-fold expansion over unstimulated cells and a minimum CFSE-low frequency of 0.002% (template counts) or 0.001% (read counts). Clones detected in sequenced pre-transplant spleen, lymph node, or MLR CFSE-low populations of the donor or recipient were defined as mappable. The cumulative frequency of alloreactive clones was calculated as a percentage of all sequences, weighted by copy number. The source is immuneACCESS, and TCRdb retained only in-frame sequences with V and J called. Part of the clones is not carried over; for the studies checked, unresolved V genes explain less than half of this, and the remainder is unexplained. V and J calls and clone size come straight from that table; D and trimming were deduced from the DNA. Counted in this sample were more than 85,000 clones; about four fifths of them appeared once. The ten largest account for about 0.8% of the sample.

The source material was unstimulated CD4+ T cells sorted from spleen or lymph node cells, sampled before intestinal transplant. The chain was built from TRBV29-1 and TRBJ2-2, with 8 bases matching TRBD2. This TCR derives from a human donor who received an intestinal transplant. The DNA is TGCAGCGCCAGGACTAGCCTTCCCGGGGAGCTGTTTTTT. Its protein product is CSARTSLPGELFF.